This T cell receptor (beta chain) was sequenced for a study of beta chain features in type 1 diabetes. Broader study findings: A pattern of fewer insertions and more deletions at VDJ junctions was seen in type 1 diabetes patients. Significant though moderate, a shortening of TCRB CDR3s appeared in all four CD4+ subsets of Type 1 diabetes patients.

There are 12 residues in the CDR3. The V gene lost 5 bases and the J gene lost 10 bases, with 12 bases spanning the gap. Germline V gene sequence: CDR1 MDHEN, CDR2 SYDVKM. The whole isolated RNA underwent reverse transcription, so sequencing captured expressed TCRB transcripts. TCRdb's copy holds only in-frame clones and misses some; the assay was immunoSEQ multiplex PCR. The profile covers a few hundred thousand clones, with roughly 15% appearing a single time and less than 0.02% taken by the ten largest. Worth noting for this clone: Its target is unknown.

Source material: naive CD4+ T cells from blood. This receptor was obtained from a man between 18 and 35 years old with type 1 diabetes. V is TRBV28 and J is TRBJ2-1; D gene uncertain. The CDR3: CASSPLPWEQFF. The CDR3 DNA is TGTGCCAGCAGTCCTCTACCCTGGGAGCAGTTCTTC.